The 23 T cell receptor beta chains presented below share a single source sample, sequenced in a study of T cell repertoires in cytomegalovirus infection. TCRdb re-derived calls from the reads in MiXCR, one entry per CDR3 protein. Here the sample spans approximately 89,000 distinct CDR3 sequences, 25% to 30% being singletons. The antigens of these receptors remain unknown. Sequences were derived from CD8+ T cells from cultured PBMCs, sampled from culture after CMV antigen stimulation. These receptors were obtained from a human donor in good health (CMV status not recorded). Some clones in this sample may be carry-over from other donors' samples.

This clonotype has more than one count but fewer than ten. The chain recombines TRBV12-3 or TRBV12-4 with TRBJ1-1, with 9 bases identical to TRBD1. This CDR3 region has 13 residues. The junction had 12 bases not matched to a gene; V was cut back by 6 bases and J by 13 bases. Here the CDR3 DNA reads TGTGCCAGCAGAACTCCGGGACAGGGAAGGGTTTTCTTT. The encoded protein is CASRTPGQGRVFF.

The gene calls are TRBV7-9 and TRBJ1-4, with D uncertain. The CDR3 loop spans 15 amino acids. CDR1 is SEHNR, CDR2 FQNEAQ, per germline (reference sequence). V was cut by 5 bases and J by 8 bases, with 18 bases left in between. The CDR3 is CASSLPPLGGEKLFF. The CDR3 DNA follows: TGTGCCAGCAGCCTACCGCCCCTGGGAGGGGAAAAACTGTTTTTT.

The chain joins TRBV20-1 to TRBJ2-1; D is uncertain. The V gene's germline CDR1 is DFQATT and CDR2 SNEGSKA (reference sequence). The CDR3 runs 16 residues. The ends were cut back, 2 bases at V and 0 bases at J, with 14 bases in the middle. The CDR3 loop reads CSARPSVGSSYNEQFF. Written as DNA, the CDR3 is TGCAGTGCTAGACCCTCCGTGGGAAGCTCCTACAATGAGCAGTTCTTC.

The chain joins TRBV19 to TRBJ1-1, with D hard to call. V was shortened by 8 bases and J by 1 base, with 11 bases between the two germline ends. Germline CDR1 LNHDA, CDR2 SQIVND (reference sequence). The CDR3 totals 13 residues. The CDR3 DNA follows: TGTGCCAGTCATTGGGGAACGAACACTGAAGCTTTCTTT. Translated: CASHWGTNTEAFF.

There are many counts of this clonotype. The CDR3 sequence is CASSLGGDWAPLEQFF. CDR3 DNA: TGTGCCAGCAGCTTAGGAGGAGACTGGGCGCCCCTGGAGCAGTTCTTC. The V and J genes are TRBV7-6 and TRBJ2-1; no reliable D call. V gave up 1 base and J gave up 10 bases, with 20 bases separating them. CDR3 size: 16 residues. The germline V gene encodes CDR1 SGHVS and CDR2 FNYEAQ.

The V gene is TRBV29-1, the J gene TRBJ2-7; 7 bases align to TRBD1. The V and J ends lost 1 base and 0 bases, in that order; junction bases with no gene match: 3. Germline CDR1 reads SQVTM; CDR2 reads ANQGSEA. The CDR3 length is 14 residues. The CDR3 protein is CSVEVRDSSYEQYF. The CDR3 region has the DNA TGCAGCGTTGAAGTACGGGACAGCTCCTACGAGCAGTACTTC.

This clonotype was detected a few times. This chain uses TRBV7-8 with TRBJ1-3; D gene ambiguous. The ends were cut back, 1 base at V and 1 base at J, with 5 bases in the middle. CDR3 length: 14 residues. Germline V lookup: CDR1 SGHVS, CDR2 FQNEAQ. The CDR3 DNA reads TGTGCCAGCAGCTTAGGCAGTTCTGGAAACACCATATATTTT. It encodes CASSLGSSGNTIYF.

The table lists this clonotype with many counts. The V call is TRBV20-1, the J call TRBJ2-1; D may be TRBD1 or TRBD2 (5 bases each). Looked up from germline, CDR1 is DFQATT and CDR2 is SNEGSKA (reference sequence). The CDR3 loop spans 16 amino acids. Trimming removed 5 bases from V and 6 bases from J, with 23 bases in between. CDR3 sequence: CSAVIPGPRAVNEQFF. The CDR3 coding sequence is TGCAGTGCTGTAATCCCGGGACCCAGAGCCGTCAATGAGCAGTTCTTC.

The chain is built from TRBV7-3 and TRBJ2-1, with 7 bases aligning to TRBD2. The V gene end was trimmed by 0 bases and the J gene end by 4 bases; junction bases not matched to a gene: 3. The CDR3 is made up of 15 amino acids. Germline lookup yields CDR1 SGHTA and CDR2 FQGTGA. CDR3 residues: CASSLTGTMYNEQFF. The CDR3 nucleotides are TGTGCCAGCAGCTTAACCGGGACTATGTACAATGAGCAGTTCTTC.

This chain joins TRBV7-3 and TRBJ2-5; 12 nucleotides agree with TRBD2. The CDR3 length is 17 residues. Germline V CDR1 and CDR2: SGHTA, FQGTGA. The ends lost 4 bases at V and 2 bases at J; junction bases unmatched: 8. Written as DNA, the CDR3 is TGTGCCAGCAGCTCACCTTGGACTAGCGGGGAACAAGAGACCCAGTACTTC. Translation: CASSSPWTSGEQETQYF.

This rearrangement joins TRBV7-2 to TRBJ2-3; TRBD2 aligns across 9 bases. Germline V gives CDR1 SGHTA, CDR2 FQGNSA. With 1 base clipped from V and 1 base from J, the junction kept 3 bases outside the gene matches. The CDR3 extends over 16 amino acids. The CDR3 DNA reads TGTGCCAGCAGCTTAGGACTAGCGGAAGGCACAGATACGCAGTATTTT. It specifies CASSLGLAEGTDTQYF. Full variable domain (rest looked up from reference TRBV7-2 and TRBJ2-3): GAGVSQSPSNKVTEKGKDVELRCDPISGHTALYWYRQSLGQGLEFLIYFQGNSAPDKSGLPSDRFSAERTGGSVSTLTIQRTQQEDSAVYLCASSLGLAEGTDTQYFGPGTRLTVL.

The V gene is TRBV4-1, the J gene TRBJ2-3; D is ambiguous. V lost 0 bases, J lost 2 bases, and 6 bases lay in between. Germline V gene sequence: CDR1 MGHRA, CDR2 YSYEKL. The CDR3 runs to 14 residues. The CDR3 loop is CASSQELYTDTQYF. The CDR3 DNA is TGCGCCAGCAGCCAAGAACTTTACACAGATACGCAGTATTTT.

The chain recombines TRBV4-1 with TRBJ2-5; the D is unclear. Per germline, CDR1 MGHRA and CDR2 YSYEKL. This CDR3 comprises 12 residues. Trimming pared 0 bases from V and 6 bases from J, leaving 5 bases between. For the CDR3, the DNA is TGCGCCAGCAGCCAAGATGGACAGACCCAGTACTTC. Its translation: CASSQDGQTQYF.

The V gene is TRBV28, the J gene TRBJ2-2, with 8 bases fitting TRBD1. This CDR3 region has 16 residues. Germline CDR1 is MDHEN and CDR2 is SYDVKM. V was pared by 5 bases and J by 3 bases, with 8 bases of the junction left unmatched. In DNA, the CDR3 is TGTGCCAGCAGTCCCAGGGGGCTTCGGTACACCGGGGAGCTGTTTTTT. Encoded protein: CASSPRGLRYTGELFF.

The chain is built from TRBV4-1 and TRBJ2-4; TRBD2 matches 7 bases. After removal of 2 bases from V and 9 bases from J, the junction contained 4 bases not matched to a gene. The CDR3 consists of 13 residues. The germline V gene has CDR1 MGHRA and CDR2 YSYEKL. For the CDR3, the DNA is TGCGCCAGCAGCCAACTAGCGGTCGGCATTCAGTACTTC. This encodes CASSQLAVGIQYF.

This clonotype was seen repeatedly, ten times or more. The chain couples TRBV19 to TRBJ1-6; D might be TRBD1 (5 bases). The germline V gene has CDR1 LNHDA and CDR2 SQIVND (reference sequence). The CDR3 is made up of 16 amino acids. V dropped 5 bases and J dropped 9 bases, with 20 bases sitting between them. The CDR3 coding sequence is TGTGCCAGTAGTGTTCATCCGGGGGGGGTAGTTTCACCCCTCCACTTT. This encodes CASSVHPGGVVSPLHF.

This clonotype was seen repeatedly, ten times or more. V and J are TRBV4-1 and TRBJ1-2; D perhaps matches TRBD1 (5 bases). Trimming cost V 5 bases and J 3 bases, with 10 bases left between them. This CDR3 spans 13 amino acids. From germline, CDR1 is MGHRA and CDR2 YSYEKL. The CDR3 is CASSEQVDYGYTF. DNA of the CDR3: TGCGCCAGCAGCGAACAGGTGGACTATGGCTACACCTTC.

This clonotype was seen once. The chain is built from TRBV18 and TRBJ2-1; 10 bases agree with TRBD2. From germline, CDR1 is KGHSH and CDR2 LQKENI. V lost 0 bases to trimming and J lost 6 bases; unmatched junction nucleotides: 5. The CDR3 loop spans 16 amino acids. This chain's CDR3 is CASSPPGTSEFNEQFF. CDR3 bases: TGTGCCAGCTCACCACCCGGGACTAGCGAGTTCAATGAGCAGTTCTTC.

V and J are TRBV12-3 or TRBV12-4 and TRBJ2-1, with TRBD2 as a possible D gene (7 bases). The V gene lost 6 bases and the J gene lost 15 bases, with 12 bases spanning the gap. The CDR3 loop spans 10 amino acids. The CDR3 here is CASSPGGSFF. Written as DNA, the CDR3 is TGTGCCAGCAGCCCGGGGGGCTCGTTCTTC.

The CDR3 DNA sequence: TGTGCCAGCAGGCGAGGGACAGGGTTCACTGAAGCTTTCTTT. Its translation: CASRRGTGFTEAFF. The V call is TRBV7-9, the J call TRBJ1-1, with 9 positions matching TRBD1. Germline V gene lookup returns CDR1 SEHNR and CDR2 FQNEAQ (reference sequence). The CDR3 is 14 amino acids. J was trimmed by 4 bases and V by 6 bases; bases with no gene match: 6.

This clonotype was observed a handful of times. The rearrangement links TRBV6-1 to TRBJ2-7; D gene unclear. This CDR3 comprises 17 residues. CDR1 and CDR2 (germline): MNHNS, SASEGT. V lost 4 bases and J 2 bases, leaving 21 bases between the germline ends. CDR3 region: CASSAKSRSITPYEQYF. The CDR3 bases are TGTGCCAGCAGTGCCAAGTCTAGGAGTATTACTCCCTACGAGCAGTACTTC.

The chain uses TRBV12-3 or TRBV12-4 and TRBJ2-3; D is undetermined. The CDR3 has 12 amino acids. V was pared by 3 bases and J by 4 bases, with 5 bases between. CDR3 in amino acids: CASSFSADTQYF. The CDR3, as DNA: TGTGCCAGCAGTTTTTCGGCAGATACGCAGTATTTT.

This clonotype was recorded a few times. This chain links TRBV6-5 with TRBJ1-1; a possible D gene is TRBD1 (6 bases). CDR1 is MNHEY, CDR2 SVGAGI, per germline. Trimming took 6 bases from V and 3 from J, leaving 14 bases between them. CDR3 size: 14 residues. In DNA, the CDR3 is TGTGCCAGCAGATCCACAGGGTTTTACACTGAAGCTTTCTTT. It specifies CASRSTGFYTEAFF.